This T cell receptor beta chain was identified during a study of blood T cell repertoires in COVID-19. In the study overall: The study drew acute and convalescent COVID-19 samples from the United States, Italy and Spain. Nucleic acid was either cDNA or gDNA, and it came from T cells, B-cell-depleted T cells, or PBMCs.

Per the original data handling: Reference gene primer amplification in the assay estimated nucleated cell counts. TCRdb's table, derived via immunoSEQ multiplex PCR, lists solely in-frame clones and lacks some. V and J calls and clone size follow that table, whereas D and trimming were derived from the DNA. Of more than 150,000 clones listed, roughly 80% are singletons. The length of the CDR3 is 15 residues. From germline, CDR1 is SGHTA and CDR2 FQGTGA. J gave up 4 bases and V 5 bases, and 7 bases lay outside the gene matches. The source is a man aged 45-60 years who had recovered from COVID-19. This sequence joins TRBV7-3 and TRBJ2-2; 7 positions match TRBD2. The sequenced material came from peripheral blood. CDR3 nucleotides: TGTGCCAGCAGCCCCACCGGGACTACCACCGGGGAGCTGTTTTTT. Translated: CASSPTGTTTGELFF.